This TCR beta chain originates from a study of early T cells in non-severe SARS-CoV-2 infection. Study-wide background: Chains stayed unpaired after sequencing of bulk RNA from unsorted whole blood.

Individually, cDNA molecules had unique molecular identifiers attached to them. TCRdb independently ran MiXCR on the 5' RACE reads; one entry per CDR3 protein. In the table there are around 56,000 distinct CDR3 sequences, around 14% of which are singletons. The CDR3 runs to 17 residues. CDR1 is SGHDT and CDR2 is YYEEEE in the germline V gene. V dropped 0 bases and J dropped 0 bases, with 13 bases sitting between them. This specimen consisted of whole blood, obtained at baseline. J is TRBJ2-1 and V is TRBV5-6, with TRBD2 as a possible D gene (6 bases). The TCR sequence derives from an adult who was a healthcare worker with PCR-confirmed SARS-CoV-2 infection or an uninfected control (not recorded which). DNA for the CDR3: TGTGCCAGCAGCTTGGTAGGCGGGGCAAGCTCCTACAATGAGCAGTTCTTC. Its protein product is CASSLVGGASSYNEQFF.